This T cell receptor (beta chain) is from a study of identical twins. This clonotype was seen a handful of times. Its antigen is still unknown. Germline V gives CDR1 DFQATT, CDR2 SNEGSKA (reference sequence). J lost 3 bases, V lost 8 bases, and 9 bases had no gene match. This CDR3 is built from 13 residues. Findings of the study overall: For out-of-frame alpha sequences shared by twins, low generation probability was in excess.

In TCRdb, the 5' RACE reads were re-called with MiXCR into one record per CDR3 protein. This sample has 1.5 million to 2 million distinct CDR3 sequences, with roughly 35% found just once. The source of this sequence is a newborn girl in good health. Input material: cord blood. The rearrangement joins TRBV20-1 to TRBJ2-5, with 7 bases aligning to TRBD1. CDR3 region: CSLEGAREETQYF. The CDR3 DNA follows: TGCAGTCTCGAGGGGGCTAGAGAAGAGACCCAGTACTTC.